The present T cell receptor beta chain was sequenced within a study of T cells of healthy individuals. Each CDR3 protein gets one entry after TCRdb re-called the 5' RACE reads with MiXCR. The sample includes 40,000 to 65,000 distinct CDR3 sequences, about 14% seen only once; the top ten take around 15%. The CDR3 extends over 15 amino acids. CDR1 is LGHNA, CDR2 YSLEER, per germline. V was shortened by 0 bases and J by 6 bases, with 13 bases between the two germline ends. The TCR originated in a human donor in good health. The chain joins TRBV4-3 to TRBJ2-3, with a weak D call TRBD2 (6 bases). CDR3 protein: CASSQEWRGPDTQYF. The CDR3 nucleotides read TGCGCCAGCAGCCAAGAATGGCGGGGTCCGGATACGCAGTATTTT.